Listed here are 5 T cell receptor beta chains from one sample, sequenced in a study of T cells in Graves' hyperthyroidism and ophthalmopathy (dated by TCRdb to between 2017 and 2020). The library was prepared using multiplex PCR. Sequencing was performed on an Illumina HiSeq 2000. Amplification of TCR beta CDR3 regions was carried out from RNA transcripts. A first-round RT-PCR of the TCR CDR3 used the HTBI primer set with the Qiagen OneStep RT-PCR kit. TCRdb took the public reads, trimmed them with fastp at Q25, ran MiXCR for clone calling and kept in-frame beta chains. Every CDR3 protein is listed once, alongside the most common genes and DNA of its rows. Recorded for this sample are about 250,000 distinct CDR3 sequences; roughly 22% of them occurred a single time. Around 32% of the sample lies in the top ten. Sequencing was carried out using blood. These receptors were collected from a woman aged 40 to 50 with Graves' ophthalmopathy.

This clonotype was seen repeatedly, ten times or more. The chain employs TRBV29-1 and TRBJ2-2; possible D gene TRBD2, 6 bases. The CDR3 runs to 12 residues. Per germline, CDR1 SQVTM and CDR2 ANQGSEA. Deletions cut 6 bases from V and 6 bases from J, with 11 bases between. CDR3 in amino acids: CSVDTGAGELFF. DNA of the CDR3: TGCAGCGTGGATACGGGGGCCGGGGAGCTGTTTTTT.

This clonotype was counted ten times or more. V usage is TRBV28 and J usage is TRBJ2-7; weak D call: TRBD2 (6 bases). Germline CDR1 reads MDHEN; CDR2 reads SYDVKM. Trimming shortened V by 10 bases and J by 0 bases, and 13 bases separated the two germline ends. This CDR3 comprises 13 residues. The CDR3, as DNA: TGTGCCACCAGACCCGGGAGCTCCTACGAGCAGTACTTC. Protein: CATRPGSSYEQYF.

This clonotype has ten or more counts. The chain carries TRBV6-2 or TRBV6-3 and TRBJ2-7, with D unclear. Germline CDR1 and CDR2: MNHEY and SVGEGT. The CDR3 totals 14 residues. V was shortened by 2 bases and J by 1 base, with 9 bases between the two germline ends. Written as DNA, the CDR3 is TGTGCCAGCAGTTACGGGCAGCCTTCCTACGAGCAGTACTTC. Encoded protein: CASSYGQPSYEQYF.

This clonotype occurred many times. The CDR3 here is CASSLQQEIGELFF. The CDR3, as DNA: TGCGCCAGCAGCTTGCAACAGGAAATCGGGGAGCTGTTTTTT. This sequence joins TRBV5-1 and TRBJ2-2; maybe TRBD1 (5 bases). Germline V gene data show CDR1 as SGHRS and CDR2 as YFSETQ. Trimming left V 1 base short and J 7 bases short, with 11 bases between. The CDR3 has 14 amino acids. Based on the CDR3 plus reference TRBV5-1 and TRBJ2-2, the full variable domain is KAGVTQTPRYLIKTRGQQVTLSCSPISGHRSVSWYQQTPGQGLQFLFEYFSETQRNKGNFPGRFSGRQFSNSRSEMNVSTLELGDSALYLCASSLQQEIGELFFGEGSRLTVL.

This clonotype was seen at least ten times. This chain connects TRBV2 to TRBJ1-1; no definite D call. The germline gives CDR1 SNHLY, CDR2 FYNNEI. V shed 7 bases and J shed 0 bases, with 9 bases lying between them. This CDR3 comprises 13 residues. The CDR3 spells CASTYALNTEAFF. The CDR3 bases are TGTGCCAGCACCTATGCTCTGAACACTGAAGCTTTCTTT.